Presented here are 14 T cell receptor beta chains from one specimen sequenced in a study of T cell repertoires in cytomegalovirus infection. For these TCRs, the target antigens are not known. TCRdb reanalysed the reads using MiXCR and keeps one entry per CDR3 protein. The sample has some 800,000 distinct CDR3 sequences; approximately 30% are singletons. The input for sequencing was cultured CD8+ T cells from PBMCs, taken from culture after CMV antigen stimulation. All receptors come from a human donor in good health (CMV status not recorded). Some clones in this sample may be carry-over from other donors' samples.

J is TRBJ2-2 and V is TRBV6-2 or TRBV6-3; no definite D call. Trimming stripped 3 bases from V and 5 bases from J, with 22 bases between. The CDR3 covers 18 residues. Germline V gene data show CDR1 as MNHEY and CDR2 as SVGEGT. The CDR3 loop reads CASSYITLQAASTGELFF. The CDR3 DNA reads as TGTGCCAGCAGTTATATCACCCTTCAGGCAGCATCTACCGGGGAGCTGTTTTTT.

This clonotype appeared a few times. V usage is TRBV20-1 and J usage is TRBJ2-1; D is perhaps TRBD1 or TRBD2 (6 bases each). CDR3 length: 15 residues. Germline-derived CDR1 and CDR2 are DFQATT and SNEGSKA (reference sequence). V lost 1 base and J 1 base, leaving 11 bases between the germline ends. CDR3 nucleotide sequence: TGCAGTGCTAGAGGGAGGGGGACGTCCTACAATGAGCAGTTCTTC. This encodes CSARGRGTSYNEQFF.

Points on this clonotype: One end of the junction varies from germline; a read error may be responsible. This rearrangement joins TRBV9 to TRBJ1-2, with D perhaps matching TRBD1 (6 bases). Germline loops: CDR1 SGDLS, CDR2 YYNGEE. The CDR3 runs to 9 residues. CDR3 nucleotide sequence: TGTGCCAGCAACCGACAGGAAGCCTTC. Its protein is CASNRQEAF.

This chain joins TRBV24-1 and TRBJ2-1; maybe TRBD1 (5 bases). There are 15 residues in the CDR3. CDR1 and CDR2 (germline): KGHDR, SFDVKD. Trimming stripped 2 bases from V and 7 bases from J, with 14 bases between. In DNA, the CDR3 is TGTGCCACCAGTGATTCGTTAAGGGGCCGTAATGAGCAGTTCTTC. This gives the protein CATSDSLRGRNEQFF.

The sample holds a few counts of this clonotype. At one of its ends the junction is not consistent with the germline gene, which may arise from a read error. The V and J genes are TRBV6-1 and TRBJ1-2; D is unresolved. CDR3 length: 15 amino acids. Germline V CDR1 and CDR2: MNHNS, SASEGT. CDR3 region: CASRNTEQQNYGYTF. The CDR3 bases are TGTGCCAGCAGGAATACAGAACAGCAGAACTATGGCTACACCTTT.

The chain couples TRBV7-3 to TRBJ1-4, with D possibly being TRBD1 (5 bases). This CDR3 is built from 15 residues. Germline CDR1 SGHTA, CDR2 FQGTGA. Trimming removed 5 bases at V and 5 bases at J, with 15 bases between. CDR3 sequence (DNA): TGTGCCAGCAGCGCCGGCGGCGGGGGGAATGAAAAACTGTTTTTT. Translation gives CASSAGGGGNEKLFF.

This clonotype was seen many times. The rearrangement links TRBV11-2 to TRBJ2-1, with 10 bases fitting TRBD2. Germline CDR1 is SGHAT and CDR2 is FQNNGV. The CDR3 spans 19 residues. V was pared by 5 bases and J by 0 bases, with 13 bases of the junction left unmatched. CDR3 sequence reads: CASSLNLAGAKSSYNEQFF. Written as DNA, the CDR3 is TGTGCCAGCAGCCTAAACCTAGCGGGGGCCAAAAGCTCCTACAATGAGCAGTTCTTC.

This CDR3 is CASSYSMAGNDYGYTF. Here the CDR3 DNA reads TGTGCCAGCAGTTACTCGATGGCAGGGAATGACTATGGCTACACCTTC. The chain is built from TRBV6-8 and TRBJ1-2; D perhaps matches TRBD1 (5 bases). This CDR3 has 16 amino acids. Between the trimmed V and J ends, which lost 0 bases and 3 bases, there was a span of 14 bases. Germline assignment: CDR1 MNHGY and CDR2 SAAAGT.

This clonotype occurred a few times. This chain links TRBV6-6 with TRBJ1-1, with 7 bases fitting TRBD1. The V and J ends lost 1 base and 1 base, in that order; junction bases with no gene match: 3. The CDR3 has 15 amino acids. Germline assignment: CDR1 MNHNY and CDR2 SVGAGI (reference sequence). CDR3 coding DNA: TGTGCCAGCAGTTACTTACAGGGGCCGAACACTGAAGCTTTCTTT. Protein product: CASSYLQGPNTEAFF.

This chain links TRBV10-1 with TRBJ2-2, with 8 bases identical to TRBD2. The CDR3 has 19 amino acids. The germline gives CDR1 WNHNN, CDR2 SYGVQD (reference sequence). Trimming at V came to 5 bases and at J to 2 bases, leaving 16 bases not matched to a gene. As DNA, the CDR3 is TGCGCCAGCAGTCGCCGTATGGAGCGGGGGAGCTCCAACACCGGGGAGCTGTTTTTT. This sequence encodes CASSRRMERGSSNTGELFF.

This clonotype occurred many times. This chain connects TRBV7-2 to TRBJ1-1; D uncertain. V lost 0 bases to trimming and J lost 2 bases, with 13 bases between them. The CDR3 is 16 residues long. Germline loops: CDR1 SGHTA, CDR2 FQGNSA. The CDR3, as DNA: TGTGCCAGCAGCTTAGCGGAGGGCAGACTCAACACTGAAGCTTTCTTT. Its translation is CASSLAEGRLNTEAFF.

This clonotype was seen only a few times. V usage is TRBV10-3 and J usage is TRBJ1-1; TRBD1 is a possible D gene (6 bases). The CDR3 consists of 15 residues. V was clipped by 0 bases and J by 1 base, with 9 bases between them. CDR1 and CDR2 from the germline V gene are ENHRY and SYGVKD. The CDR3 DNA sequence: TGTGCCATCAGTGAGTCAACGGGGGCGAACACTGAAGCTTTCTTT. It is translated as CAISESTGANTEAFF.

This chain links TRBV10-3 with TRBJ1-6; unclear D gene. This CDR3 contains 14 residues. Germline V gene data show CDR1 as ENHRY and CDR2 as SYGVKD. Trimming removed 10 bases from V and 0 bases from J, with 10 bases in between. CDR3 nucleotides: TGTGCCACATTGGACGGCTCCTATAATTCACCCCTCCACTTT. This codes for CATLDGSYNSPLHF.

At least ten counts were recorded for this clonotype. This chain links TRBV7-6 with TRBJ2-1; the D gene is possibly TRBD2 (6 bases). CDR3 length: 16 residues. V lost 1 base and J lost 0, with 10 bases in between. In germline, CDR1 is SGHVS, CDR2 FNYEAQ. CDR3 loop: CASSLVEGNSYNEQFF. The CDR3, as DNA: TGTGCCAGCAGCTTAGTGGAGGGAAACTCCTACAATGAGCAGTTCTTC.